The 32 T cell receptor beta chains below were found in one sample sequenced in a study of shared clonotypes between healthy human individuals. Sequenced by immunoSEQ multiplex PCR; TCRdb stores in-frame clones only, minus some. The data contain about 480,000 clones, roughly 79% of them singletons. The sample comprised PBMCs. Receptor source: a woman aged 40 to 50 in good health. Some clones in this sample may be carry-over from other donors' samples.

The chain employs TRBV28 and TRBJ2-1, with 8 bases that match TRBD1. The CDR3 extends over 16 amino acids. V lost 5 bases, J lost 4 bases, and 10 bases stayed unmatched. Germline lookup yields CDR1 MDHEN and CDR2 SYDVKM. CDR3 amino acids: CASSHRTGWAYNEQFF. CDR3 sequence (DNA): TGTGCCAGCAGTCACAGGACAGGGTGGGCATACAATGAGCAGTTCTTC.

Of note for this clone: The same CDR3 arises from other DNA sequences in this sample as well. This sequence joins TRBV7-9 and TRBJ2-3, with TRBD2 identical over 8 bases. The trim removed 2 bases at V and 6 bases at J, leaving 4 bases unmatched. The CDR3 length is 14 residues. Germline CDR1 and CDR2: SEHNR and FQNEAQ (reference sequence). The CDR3 sequence: CASSLSGGGDTQYF. In nucleotides, the CDR3 is TGTGCCAGCAGCTTATCGGGAGGGGGGGATACGCAGTATTTT.

The rearrangement uses TRBV7-6 and TRBJ2-1, with D possibly called TRBD1 or TRBD2 (5 bases each). The length of the CDR3 is 14 residues. The V gene lost 6 bases and the J gene lost 5 bases, with 14 bases spanning the gap. Germline CDR1 reads SGHVS; CDR2 reads FNYEAQ. CDR3: CASRFMGENNEQFF. The DNA for the CDR3 is TGTGCCAGCAGGTTTATGGGGGAAAACAATGAGCAGTTCTTC.

This clone has a count of ten or more. The chain carries TRBV20-1 and TRBJ2-7; the D is unclear. This CDR3 is built from 11 residues. Germline CDR1 reads DFQATT; CDR2 reads SNEGSKA (reference sequence). Trimming took off 6 bases at V and 5 bases at J, with 11 bases between the two ends. The CDR3 loop is CSAAVGNEQYF. The CDR3 bases are TGCAGTGCCGCGGTGGGAAACGAGCAGTACTTC.

V and J are TRBV7-2 and TRBJ2-3; D gene ambiguous. V lost 5 bases and J lost 4, with 7 bases in between. The CDR3 has 12 amino acids. Germline values: CDR1 SGHTA, CDR2 FQGNSA. The CDR3 is CASSMKADTQYF. The DNA of the CDR3 is TGTGCCAGCAGCATGAAGGCAGATACGCAGTATTTT.

The chain employs TRBV7-2 and TRBJ2-5; 7 bases agree with TRBD1. After removal of 5 bases from V and 2 bases from J, the junction contained 5 bases not matched to a gene. Germline V gene sequence: CDR1 SGHTA, CDR2 FQGNSA. The CDR3 is 14 amino acids. CDR3 residues: CASSPGQLQETQYF. As DNA, the CDR3 is TGTGCCAGCAGCCCGGGACAGCTTCAAGAGACCCAGTACTTC.

This clone showed up just a few times. The V and J genes are TRBV10-3 and TRBJ2-3, with TRBD1 identical over 7 bases. Germline assignment: CDR1 ENHRY and CDR2 SYGVKD. This CDR3 is 15 amino acids long. V lost 10 bases and J lost 2; bases outside the gene matches: 12. CDR3 nucleotides: TGTGCCACCAGGTCCGGGACAGTGAACACAGATACGCAGTATTTT. The encoded protein is CATRSGTVNTDTQYF.

This clone was seen once. The gene calls are TRBV18 and TRBJ2-4; 9 nucleotides match TRBD2. Unmatched junction bases numbered 4, after V lost 0 bases and J lost 4 bases. The length of the CDR3 is 16 residues. Germline V CDR1 and CDR2: KGHSH, LQKENI. For the CDR3, the DNA is TGTGCCAGCTCACCACCGAGCGGGAGGACGAAAAACATTCAGTACTTC. Amino acid sequence: CASSPPSGRTKNIQYF.

The chain joins TRBV5-1 to TRBJ2-1; 13 bases fit TRBD2. Trimming removed 5 bases from V and 8 bases from J; junction bases left unmatched: 10. This CDR3 has 16 residues. Germline lookup yields CDR1 SGHRS and CDR2 YFSETQ. CDR3: CASRPSGLAGSDEQFF. CDR3 sequence (DNA): TGCGCCAGCAGGCCCTCGGGACTAGCGGGAAGCGATGAGCAGTTCTTC.

This clone turned up a few times. V is TRBV28 and J is TRBJ1-1; 7 nucleotides align to TRBD1. CDR3 length: 12 residues. Germline CDR1 reads MDHEN; CDR2 reads SYDVKM. J was trimmed by 11 bases and V by 10 bases; bases with no gene match: 13. CDR3 nucleotide sequence: TGTGCCACTAGGGGACAGTCGCCCCGGGCTTTCTTT. It translates to CATRGQSPRAFF.

V and J are TRBV2 and TRBJ2-2, with 7 bases identical to TRBD2. V gave up 3 bases and J gave up 3 bases; unmatched junction bases: 4. CDR1 and CDR2 from the germline V gene are SNHLY and FYNNEI. This CDR3 is 15 amino acids long. This chain's CDR3 is CASSDRTSDTGELFF. CDR3 nucleotides: TGTGCCAGCAGTGACCGGACTAGTGACACCGGGGAGCTGTTTTTT.

Regarding this clone: The sample has other DNA sequences that encode this CDR3 too. The genes are TRBV5-1 and TRBJ2-7; D unresolved. This CDR3 region has 13 residues. Germline V CDR1 and CDR2: SGHRS, YFSETQ. The ends were cut back, 4 bases at V and 3 bases at J, with 11 bases in the middle. CDR3 sequence (DNA): TGCGCCAGCAGCCCCGGACGGAGCTACGAGCAGTACTTC. Translated: CASSPGRSYEQYF. The whole variable domain, filled in from reference TRBV5-1 and TRBJ2-7, reads KAGVTQTPRYLIKTRGQQVTLSCSPISGHRSVSWYQQTPGQGLQFLFEYFSETQRNKGNFPGRFSGRQFSNSRSEMNVSTLELGDSALYLCASSPGRSYEQYFGPGTRLTVT.

A single count supports this clone. The chain combines TRBV28 with TRBJ2-7, with TRBD1 matching over 9 bases. The CDR3 contains 14 residues. The V segment lost 8 bases and the J segment 4 bases; nucleotides outside the gene matches: 9. The germline V gene encodes CDR1 MDHEN and CDR2 SYDVKM. The CDR3 coding sequence is TGTGCCAGCTATTCCGGGACAGGGAGGTACGAGCAGTACTTC. Protein sequence: CASYSGTGRYEQYF.

V is TRBV7-6 and J is TRBJ2-1; the match to TRBD2 covers 11 bases. The CDR3 totals 18 residues. The ends lost 0 bases at V and 4 bases at J; junction bases unmatched: 8. In germline, CDR1 is SGHVS, CDR2 FNYEAQ. CDR3 loop: CASSLAGTSGRIYNEQFF. In DNA form, the CDR3 reads TGTGCCAGCAGCTTAGCTGGAACTAGCGGGAGAATATACAATGAGCAGTTCTTC.

The chain uses TRBV21-1 and TRBJ1-5; the table's D gene call, TRBD1, was not cross checked with the DNA. TRBV21-1 is assigned pseudogene status. The CDR3 is 13 amino acids. The DNA for the CDR3 is TGTGCCAGCCGGACAGGAAACAATCAGCCCCAGCATTTT. As protein: CASRTGNNQPQHF.

This clone was seen at least ten times. The gene calls are TRBV10-3 and TRBJ2-1; D call uncertain. The germline gives CDR1 ENHRY, CDR2 SYGVKD. Trimming took 4 bases from V and 9 from J, leaving 10 bases between them. The CDR3 covers 12 residues. The CDR3 DNA sequence: TGTGCCATCAGTGGAGGAGAAGGTGAGCAGTTCTTC. Translating it yields CAISGGEGEQFF.

The gene calls are TRBV5-1 and TRBJ2-2, with 9 bases fitting TRBD2. The CDR3 loop spans 15 amino acids. Germline lookup yields CDR1 SGHRS and CDR2 YFSETQ. V lost 3 bases to trimming and J lost 5 bases; unmatched junction nucleotides: 5. CDR3 in DNA: TGCGCCAGCAGCTCTAACAGCGGGAGGACCGGGGAGCTGTTTTTT. Residues: CASSSNSGRTGELFF. The complete variable domain, with remaining parts taken from reference TRBV5-1 and TRBJ2-2, reads KAGVTQTPRYLIKTRGQQVTLSCSPISGHRSVSWYQQTPGQGLQFLFEYFSETQRNKGNFPGRFSGRQFSNSRSEMNVSTLELGDSALYLCASSSNSGRTGELFFGEGSRLTVL.

This chain joins TRBV6-5 and TRBJ2-5; maybe TRBD1 (5 bases). Near its end, the DNA agrees better with TRBJ2-7, so the J call may be wrong. Per germline, CDR1 MNHEY and CDR2 SVGAGI. The CDR3 loop spans 14 amino acids. CDR3 DNA sequence: TGTGCCAGCAAGGACACATATGACTCCTACGAGCAGTACTTC. Translating gives CASKDTYDSYEQYF.

The chain joins TRBV4-2 to TRBJ2-7; TRBD2 matches 7 bases. CDR1 is LGHNA and CDR2 is YNFKEQ in the germline V gene. This CDR3 contains 16 residues. After removal of 0 bases from V and 0 bases from J, the junction contained 5 bases not matched to a gene. The CDR3 DNA reads as TGTGCCAGCAGCCAAGAAATGGGAGGGGCCTCCTACGAGCAGTACTTC. Amino acid sequence: CASSQEMGGASYEQYF.

The chain couples TRBV5-6 to TRBJ2-5, with D perhaps TRBD1 (6 bases). Germline V gene data show CDR1 as SGHDT and CDR2 as YYEEEE. V lost 4 bases and J 2 bases, leaving 12 bases between the germline ends. The CDR3 totals 14 residues. The CDR3 spells CASSLTGAQETQYF. The CDR3 bases are TGTGCCAGCAGCCTGACAGGCGCACAAGAGACCCAGTACTTC.

As for this clone: Other nucleotide sequences from this sample produce the same CDR3. This chain links TRBV6-5 with TRBJ1-1, with 8 bases fitting TRBD1. The CDR3 extends over 15 amino acids. Germline CDR1 MNHEY, CDR2 SVGAGI. The trim removed 0 bases at V and 4 bases at J, leaving 4 bases unmatched. Here the CDR3 reads CASSYSVDRGTEAFF. The DNA for the CDR3 is TGTGCCAGCAGTTACTCCGTCGACAGGGGCACTGAAGCTTTCTTT.

In DNA, the CDR3 is TGTGCCAGCAGTTACTCGACGGGATACGAGCAGTACTTC. Protein sequence: CASSYSTGYEQYF. J is TRBJ2-5 and V is TRBV6-6; the D gene is possibly TRBD2 (5 bases). The DNA end favors TRBJ2-7, so the J call may be wrong. Germline lookup yields CDR1 MNHNY and CDR2 SVGAGI (reference sequence). The CDR3 runs to 13 residues.

The V and J genes are TRBV19 and TRBJ2-1; 7 bases line up with TRBD2. Unmatched junction bases numbered 8, after V lost 6 bases and J lost 0 bases. Germline CDR1 and CDR2: LNHDA and SQIVND (reference sequence). The CDR3 covers 16 residues. Here the CDR3 reads CASRSSSGVSYNEQFF. In DNA, the CDR3 is TGTGCCAGTAGAAGTTCTAGCGGAGTCTCCTACAATGAGCAGTTCTTC.

This chain uses TRBV19 with TRBJ2-7; 8 nucleotides align to TRBD1. CDR3 length equals 14 residues. V shed 6 bases and J 3 bases; nucleotides not matched to a gene: 7. From germline, CDR1 is LNHDA and CDR2 SQIVND (reference sequence). The CDR3 DNA reads TGTGCCAGTAGGAGTCGACAGGGGTACTACGAGCAGTACTTC. It encodes CASRSRQGYYEQYF.

This clone appeared once. The chain is built from TRBV11-3 and TRBJ2-1; D may correspond to TRBD1 or TRBD2 (5 bases each). There are 13 residues in the CDR3. Germline values: CDR1 SGHNT, CDR2 YENEEA. Trimming cost V 2 bases and J 7 bases, with 9 bases left between them. CDR3 nucleotide sequence: TGTGCCAGCAGCTTATGGTGGGGGAATGAGCAGTTCTTC. This gives the protein CASSLWWGNEQFF. The variable domain in full, completed from reference TRBV11-3 and TRBJ2-1, reads EAGVVQSPRYKIIEKKQPVAFWCNPISGHNTLYWYLQNLGQGPELLIRYENEEAVDDSQLPKDRFSAERLKGVDSTLKIQPAELGDSAVYLCASSLWWGNEQFFGPGTRLTVL.

The CDR3, as DNA: TGTGCCAGCAGTCCCGGCCGGGGGTATGGCTACACCTTC. Translated, it gives CASSPGRGYGYTF. J is TRBJ1-2 and V is TRBV28, with D maybe TRBD1 (5 bases). Germline V gene data show CDR1 as MDHEN and CDR2 as SYDVKM. V lost 5 bases, J lost 5 bases, and 12 bases lay in between. The CDR3 spans 13 residues.

V and J are TRBV11-1 and TRBJ2-7; 8 bases are a match to TRBD2. Germline-derived CDR1 and CDR2 are SGHAT and FQDESV (reference sequence). The length of the CDR3 is 15 residues. J lost 5 bases, V lost 3 bases, and 9 bases had no gene match. The CDR3 protein is CASSFRGAGADEQYF. The CDR3 DNA sequence: TGTGCCAGCAGCTTCCGAGGAGCGGGAGCGGACGAGCAGTACTTC.

V usage is TRBV4-2 and J usage is TRBJ2-6; TRBD2 might be the D (5 bases). There are 17 residues in the CDR3. The germline V gene encodes CDR1 LGHNA and CDR2 YNFKEQ. Trimming stripped 0 bases from V and 9 bases from J, with 18 bases between. The DNA for the CDR3 is TGTGCCAGCAGCCAAGATTGGAGGCCCGGGTACGGCAACGTCCTGACTTTC. It yields the protein CASSQDWRPGYGNVLTF.

The chain joins TRBV30 to TRBJ2-2, with D unresolved. The germline V gene encodes CDR1 GTSNPN and CDR2 SVGIG (reference sequence). The CDR3 contains 11 residues. Between the trimmed V and J ends, which lost 4 bases and 9 bases, there was a span of 9 bases. The DNA of the CDR3 is TGTGCCTGGACCCGTGGGCGGGAGCTGTTTTTT. This codes for CAWTRGRELFF.

A single count supports this clone. The V gene is TRBV29-1, the J gene TRBJ2-5, with D perhaps TRBD1 (5 bases). This CDR3 has 13 amino acids. Germline CDR1 reads SQVTM; CDR2 reads ANQGSEA. Trimming shortened V by 8 bases and J by 1 base, and 14 bases separated the two germline ends. The CDR3 nucleotides are TGCAGCACCCGCCCCGACAGCCAAGAGACCCAGTACTTC. It translates to CSTRPDSQETQYF.

The J gene is TRBJ2-3, the V gene TRBV5-1, with 8 nucleotides matching TRBD1. The CDR3 has 17 residues. The V gene end was trimmed by 6 bases and the J gene end by 2 bases; junction bases not matched to a gene: 14. The germline V gene encodes CDR1 SGHRS and CDR2 YFSETQ. CDR3 DNA sequence: TGCGCCAGCACCTTCCTGATGGGGCAGGGGGCCACAGATACGCAGTATTTT. Its translation: CASTFLMGQGATDTQYF.

The rearrangement links TRBV19 to TRBJ1-4; 9 nucleotides match TRBD1. V lost 5 bases and J lost 5; bases outside the gene matches: 6. The CDR3 totals 15 residues. Germline V gene sequence: CDR1 LNHDA, CDR2 SQIVND (reference sequence). CDR3 nucleotide sequence: TGTGCCAGTAGTGGGGACAGGGACGAAAATGAAAAACTGTTTTTT. As protein: CASSGDRDENEKLFF.